Listed here are 26 T cell receptor beta chains from one sample, sequenced in a study of cytomegalovirus exposure and HLA in healthy donors. Primers for the PCR totalled 60 Vbeta and 13 Jbeta. The repertoire was sequenced with immunoSEQ multiplex PCR; TCRdb's copy has only in-frame clones and lacks some. This table has 130,000 or so clones, approximately 84% appearing once. The sample consisted of PBMCs. These receptors all stem from a woman aged 40 to 50 in good health and CMV-seronegative.

The J gene is TRBJ2-1, the V gene TRBV5-1, with 8 positions matching TRBD1. Germline CDR1 and CDR2: SGHRS and YFSETQ. The CDR3 has 15 residues. The V and J ends lost 2 bases and 3 bases, in that order; junction bases with no gene match: 4. The CDR3: CASSFSGGIYNEQFF. The DNA for the CDR3 is TGCGCCAGCAGCTTTTCAGGGGGCATCTACAATGAGCAGTTCTTC.

This chain joins TRBV13 and TRBJ2-3, with 10 bases that match TRBD2. The CDR3 has 16 residues. Germline loops: CDR1 PRHDT, CDR2 FYEKMQ (reference sequence). After removal of 5 bases from V and 0 bases from J, the junction contained 5 bases not matched to a gene. CDR3 protein: CASSEGLAASTDTQYF. The DNA of the CDR3 is TGTGCCAGCAGCGAAGGACTAGCGGCTAGCACAGATACGCAGTATTTT.

This clone was observed a single time. The J gene is TRBJ2-7, the V gene TRBV28, with TRBD1 identical over 9 bases. The germline V gene encodes CDR1 MDHEN and CDR2 SYDVKM. V trimming: 6 bases; J trimming: 3 bases; junction bases outside the gene matches: 6. CDR3 length equals 14 residues. The CDR3 DNA sequence: TGTGCCAGCAGGGGGGGGGACAGGGTCTACGAGCAGTACTTC. Protein sequence: CASRGGDRVYEQYF.

The gene calls are TRBV11-2 and TRBJ2-7; D possibly corresponds to TRBD2 (5 bases). Trimming removed 5 bases from V and 5 bases from J, with 10 bases in between. Germline-derived CDR1 and CDR2 are SGHAT and FQNNGV. This CDR3 comprises 12 residues. CDR3 coding DNA: TGTGCCAGCAGCCTTACGAGGGACGAGCAGTACTTC. This sequence encodes CASSLTRDEQYF.

This clone has just one count. V gene TRBV28 combines with J gene TRBJ2-7, with D maybe TRBD1 (6 bases). V dropped 7 bases and J dropped 3 bases, with 13 bases sitting between them. The germline V gene encodes CDR1 MDHEN and CDR2 SYDVKM. The CDR3 loop spans 13 amino acids. The CDR3 DNA reads TGTGCCAGCAACAACAGGGAACACTACGAGCAGTACTTC. This sequence encodes CASNNREHYEQYF.

The gene calls are TRBV7-9 and TRBJ2-1, with D perhaps TRBD2 (6 bases). V was clipped by 6 bases and J by 8 bases, with 8 bases between them. Germline V gene sequence: CDR1 SEHNR, CDR2 FQNEAQ (reference sequence). This CDR3 region has 11 residues. Written as DNA, the CDR3 is TGTGCCAGCAGACTAGCAGATGAGCAGTTCTTC. This gives the protein CASRLADEQFF.

This clone was observed a few times. The V gene is TRBV7-9, the J gene TRBJ1-5; TRBD1 matches 7 bases. This CDR3 is 13 amino acids long. With 5 bases clipped from V and 9 bases from J, the junction kept 7 bases outside the gene matches. Germline CDR1 SEHNR, CDR2 FQNEAQ (reference sequence). The CDR3 loop is CASSPTGFAPQHF. The CDR3 nucleotides are TGTGCCAGCAGCCCGACAGGGTTTGCGCCCCAGCATTTT.

This rearrangement joins TRBV18 to TRBJ1-5; D is uncertain. The germline V gene encodes CDR1 KGHSH and CDR2 LQKENI. The V end lost 3 bases, the J end lost 3 bases, and 12 bases lay between the germline ends. There are 15 residues in the CDR3. The CDR3 spells CASSPLAVANQPQHF. DNA of the CDR3: TGTGCCAGCTCACCCTTGGCGGTTGCCAATCAGCCCCAGCATTTT.

In its sample, this clone was seen once. The chain combines TRBV2 with TRBJ1-1; no clear D gene. This CDR3 has 11 amino acids. Germline assignment: CDR1 SNHLY and CDR2 FYNNEI. Trimming removed 5 bases at V and 6 bases at J, with 7 bases between. This CDR3 reads CASSSIAEAFF. CDR3 coding DNA: TGTGCCAGCAGTTCAATAGCTGAAGCTTTCTTT.

The CDR3 coding sequence is TGTGCCAGCAGTCTGGGACAGTTGGTGAACACTGAAGCTTTCTTT. Its protein product is CASSLGQLVNTEAFF. The chain links TRBV6-6 to TRBJ1-1, with 7 bases that match TRBD1. The CDR3 consists of 15 residues. V shed 5 bases, J shed 0 bases, and the junction held 6 bases outside the gene matches. Germline assignment: CDR1 MNHNY and CDR2 SVGAGI (reference sequence).

In its sample, this clone was seen once. The gene calls are TRBV6-5 and TRBJ1-3; possible D gene TRBD1, 5 bases. There are 15 residues in the CDR3. The ends were cut back, 5 bases at V and 2 bases at J, with 13 bases in the middle. CDR1 and CDR2 from the germline V gene are MNHEY and SVGAGI. The CDR3 reads CASSGQGWAGNTIYF. In DNA form, the CDR3 reads TGTGCCAGCAGTGGCCAGGGATGGGCTGGAAACACCATATATTTT.

V usage is TRBV7-3 and J usage is TRBJ2-5, with 7 bases aligning to TRBD2. The CDR3 extends over 15 amino acids. CDR1 and CDR2 from the germline V gene are SGHTA and FQGTGA. V shed 4 bases and J 5 bases; nucleotides not matched to a gene: 10. CDR3 sequence (DNA): TGTGCCAGCAGCTCATCTAGCGGAGTGGGGGAGACCCAGTACTTC. Translated, it gives CASSSSSGVGETQYF.

This clone has only a few counts. Compared with germline, one end of the junction differs, possibly owing to a read error. The rearrangement joins TRBV7-9 to TRBJ2-2, with TRBD2 matching over 10 bases. From germline, CDR1 is SEHNR and CDR2 FQNEAQ (reference sequence). The CDR3 runs 15 residues. In nucleotides, the CDR3 is TGCGCCAGCAGCCCAACTAGCGGGGTCGCCGGGGAGCTGTTTTTT. This gives the protein CASSPTSGVAGELFF.

This clone was detected a few times. V is TRBV5-6 and J is TRBJ2-5; TRBD2 might be the D (5 bases). V lost 4 bases and J lost 5, with 15 bases in between. The CDR3 is made up of 14 amino acids. The V gene's germline CDR1 is SGHDT and CDR2 YYEEEE. CDR3 sequence: CASSRGTSGETQYF. In nucleotides, the CDR3 is TGTGCCAGCAGCCGGGGTACCTCGGGGGAGACCCAGTACTTC.

The CDR3 DNA reads TGTGCCAGCAGTTTATATACTTATCCCCGGGACAGGCCCTATGGCTACACCTTC. Residues: CASSLYTYPRDRPYGYTF. The chain is built from TRBV27 and TRBJ1-2, with TRBD1 matching over 8 bases. This CDR3 comprises 18 residues. The V gene end was trimmed by 1 base and the J gene end by 4 bases; junction bases not matched to a gene: 14. Germline V lookup: CDR1 MNHEY, CDR2 SMNVEV (reference sequence).

The rearrangement links TRBV5-5 to TRBJ2-1, with 7 bases matching TRBD1. J lost 0 bases, V lost 1 base, and 4 bases had no gene match. This CDR3 spans 16 amino acids. Germline V gene lookup returns CDR1 SGHKS and CDR2 YYEKEE (reference sequence). This chain's CDR3 is CASSLRDRDSYNEQFF. Here the CDR3 DNA reads TGTGCCAGCAGCTTGCGGGACAGAGACTCCTACAATGAGCAGTTCTTC.

This chain uses TRBV5-6 with TRBJ2-5, with TRBD1 matching over 11 bases. The CDR3 length is 16 residues. Looked up from germline, CDR1 is SGHDT and CDR2 is YYEEEE. V was clipped by 7 bases and J by 3 bases; unmatched bases: 11. CDR3 coding DNA: TGTGCCAGCGCACGTCGGACAGGGGGCTCTGAAGAGACCCAGTACTTC. Translation gives CASARRTGGSEETQYF.

This CDR3 is CASSPRRASGTQNNEQFF. The CDR3 nucleotides are TGTGCCAGCAGCCCCCGGCGAGCTAGCGGGACCCAAAACAATGAGCAGTTCTTC. The chain uses TRBV7-9 and TRBJ2-1; TRBD2 matches 9 bases. J gave up 5 bases and V 5 bases, and 16 bases lay outside the gene matches. The CDR3 runs 18 residues. Germline-derived CDR1 and CDR2 are SEHNR and FQNEAQ (reference sequence).

This chain joins TRBV28 and TRBJ1-2, with D uncertain. The germline gives CDR1 MDHEN, CDR2 SYDVKM. The length of the CDR3 is 14 residues. V lost 3 bases to trimming and J lost 3 bases, with 11 bases between them. The CDR3, as DNA: TGTGCCAGCAGTTTTGGTCCAGACTACTATGGCTACACCTTC. Translation gives CASSFGPDYYGYTF.

A single count supports this clone. The CDR3, as DNA: TGTGCCAGTAGTGACAGAAATCAGCCCCAGCATTTT. Translated, it gives CASSDRNQPQHF. The V call is TRBV19, the J call TRBJ1-5; D might be TRBD1 (5 bases). The germline CDR1 and CDR2 sequences are LNHDA and SQIVND (reference sequence). The CDR3 runs to 12 residues. V was trimmed by 5 bases and J by 4 bases, leaving 6 bases between them.

This sequence joins TRBV7-3 and TRBJ2-1; 10 bases map to TRBD2. Germline V gene data show CDR1 as SGHTA and CDR2 as FQGTGA. The CDR3 extends over 17 amino acids. V shed 1 base and J 4 bases; nucleotides not matched to a gene: 7. For the CDR3, the DNA is TGTGCCAGCAGCTTAAACCTGGCTAGCGGGAGATACAATGAGCAGTTCTTC. Its protein is CASSLNLASGRYNEQFF.

This clone was detected only a few times. V gene TRBV7-2 combines with J gene TRBJ2-1; 10 positions match TRBD1. Per the germline V gene, CDR1 is SGHTA and CDR2 is FQGNSA. V gave up 5 bases and J gave up 15 bases; unmatched junction bases: 19. The CDR3 totals 16 residues. The CDR3 region is CASSTSHVPGQGFPFF. CDR3 bases: TGTGCCAGCAGCACAAGTCATGTACCGGGACAGGGGTTTCCGTTCTTC.

In this sample, this clone turned up a few times. The chain recombines TRBV4-2 with TRBJ2-7; D is perhaps TRBD2 (5 bases). CDR1 is LGHNA, CDR2 YNFKEQ, per germline. V lost 0 bases, J lost 6 bases, and 18 bases lay in between. This CDR3 contains 16 residues. CDR3 bases: TGTGCCAGCAGCCAAGACGTGAGGGCGTTAGTCCCCGAGCAGTACTTC. Its protein is CASSQDVRALVPEQYF.

V usage is TRBV4-3 and J usage is TRBJ1-1, with TRBD1 matching over 7 bases. The CDR3 is 18 amino acids. Germline CDR1 is LGHNA and CDR2 is YSLEER. V lost 3 bases and J lost 3; bases outside the gene matches: 16. The CDR3 DNA reads as TGCGCCAGCAGCCACGACGCTGACAGGGTCTTACAGGACACTGAAGCTTTCTTT. It yields the protein CASSHDADRVLQDTEAFF.

This clone showed up just once. The chain combines TRBV25-1 with TRBJ2-7; 10 bases map to TRBD1. With 6 bases clipped from V and 6 bases from J, the junction kept 11 bases outside the gene matches. Germline V gene sequence: CDR1 MGHDK, CDR2 SYGVNS. This CDR3 spans 15 amino acids. The CDR3 region has the DNA TGTGCCAGCAGGAAGCCCGGGACAGGGGTCGGCGAGCAGTACTTC. Its translation is CASRKPGTGVGEQYF.

The V and J genes are TRBV19 and TRBJ2-1; D remains ambiguous. The CDR3 length is 14 residues. CDR1 is LNHDA and CDR2 is SQIVND in the germline V gene (reference sequence). V was shortened by 10 bases and J by 0 bases, with 13 bases between the two germline ends. The CDR3 sequence: CATSKTGSYNEQFF. In DNA, the CDR3 is TGTGCCACTTCGAAGACGGGCTCCTACAATGAGCAGTTCTTC.